What follows describes a single TCR beta chain. Its matching antigen is unknown. The V end lost 1 base, the J end lost 9 bases, and 10 bases lay between the germline ends. Germline assignment: CDR1 LGHNA and CDR2 YNFKEQ. CDR3 length equals 13 residues. This entry is derived from a study of T cell responses to AZD1222 COVID-19 vaccine. Whole-study findings and limits: Only after the peak T cell response were repertoires sampled.

The data were produced by immunoSEQ multiplex PCR, yet TCRdb's version contains in-frame clones alone and is incomplete. Among more than 50,000 clones listed, 60% to 85% were seen once. The receptor comes from an adult in good health. The specimen was peripheral blood, collected on day 0 of MenACWY control vaccination. This chain connects TRBV4-2 to TRBJ2-1; D might be TRBD1 or TRBD2, each matching 5 bases. CDR3 amino acids: CASSQGEGIEQFF. Written as DNA, the CDR3 is TGTGCCAGCAGCCAAGGAGAGGGGATTGAGCAGTTCTTC.